This TCR beta chain was obtained from a study of shared clonotypes between healthy human individuals. Overall study findings and caveats: Incomplete sequencing of sorted subsets was indicated by rarefaction despite large depth. Naive subsets typically showed greater estimated richness than memory subsets.

Here immunoSEQ multiplex PCR was the method, and the copy in TCRdb shows in-frame clones only, minus some. The table lists under 700,000 clones, 90% to 95% of them singletons, with about 0.11% in the top ten. On this clone: Its target is not known. This specimen includes other DNA sequences encoding the same CDR3.

V shed 5 bases and J shed 3 bases, with 5 bases lying between them. CDR3 size: 11 residues. From germline, CDR1 is SGHNT and CDR2 YYREEE (reference sequence). Terminally differentiated effector memory CD45RA+ cells were excluded from the naive CD8 cells, which were CD45RO-negative and positively selected for CCR7. Every donor, a Caucasian adult, lived in Nashville, Tennessee. This clonotype was sampled from a woman younger than 45 in good health. The sample consisted of naive CD8+ T cells sorted from blood. V usage is TRBV5-4 and J usage is TRBJ1-1; no clear D. DNA for the CDR3: TGTGCCAGCAGTAGAGACACTGAAGCTTTCTTT. This encodes CASSRDTEAFF.